These 18 T cell receptor beta chains were all obtained from the same sample, sequenced in a study of response to subunit inactivated influenza vaccine. TCRdb reanalysed the RT-PCR reads using MiXCR and keeps one entry per CDR3 protein. This repertoire shows a few hundred thousand distinct CDR3 sequences, less than 15% found once; its top ten account for around 10%. The sequenced sample was PBMCs from blood, obtained roughly 12 days after vaccination. The receptor set was obtained from a man aged 50 to 60 who received an inactivated influenza vaccine.

The gene calls are TRBV10-3 and TRBJ2-1, with TRBD1 matching over 8 bases. Germline loops: CDR1 ENHRY, CDR2 SYGVKD. This CDR3 comprises 14 residues. V lost 8 bases, J lost 7 bases, and 10 bases stayed unmatched. The CDR3 here is CAILDRGGDNEQFF. The CDR3 DNA sequence: TGTGCCATCTTAGACAGGGGAGGCGATAATGAGCAGTTCTTC.

The chain combines TRBV19 with TRBJ2-5; D gene unclear. Germline CDR1 LNHDA, CDR2 SQIVND (reference sequence). Trimming stripped 1 base from V and 2 bases from J, with 5 bases between. The length of the CDR3 is 13 residues. The DNA of the CDR3 is TGTGCCAGTAGTATAGTCGCGCAAGAGACCCAGTACTTC. It encodes CASSIVAQETQYF. Together with reference TRBV19 and TRBJ2-5, the CDR3 gives the full variable domain: DGGITQSPKYLFRKEGQNVTLSCEQNLNHDAMYWYRQDPGQGLRLIYYSQIVNDFQKGDIAEGYSVSREKKESFPLTVTSAQKNPTAFYLCASSIVAQETQYFGPGTRLLVL.

V gene TRBV20-1 combines with J gene TRBJ1-2; the D is unclear. Per germline, CDR1 DFQATT and CDR2 SNEGSKA (reference sequence). This CDR3 has 11 residues. Trimming took off 7 bases at V and 8 bases at J, with 14 bases between the two ends. As DNA, the CDR3 is TGCAGTGTTCCGGGTATGGGGGGCTACACCTTC. Its translation: CSVPGMGGYTF.

The sample holds many counts of this clonotype. This sequence joins TRBV4-2 and TRBJ1-5; TRBD1 might be the D (5 bases). This CDR3 comprises 16 residues. Germline CDR1 and CDR2: LGHNA and YNFKEQ. Trimming stripped 0 bases from V and 3 bases from J, with 12 bases between. The CDR3 DNA is TGTGCCAGCAGCCAAGATCAGACAGTTCTCAATCAGCCCCAGCATTTT. It is translated as CASSQDQTVLNQPQHF.

The chain combines TRBV3-1 with TRBJ2-5, with 7 bases matching TRBD2. Trimming at V came to 0 bases and at J to 6 bases, leaving 1 base not matched to a gene. This CDR3 has 13 residues. The germline gives CDR1 LGHDT, CDR2 YNNKEL (reference sequence). The CDR3 coding sequence is TGTGCCAGCAGCCAAGAGGGGGGGAAGACCCAGTACTTC. The encoded protein is CASSQEGGKTQYF.

The chain recombines TRBV29-1 with TRBJ2-3; the match to TRBD2 covers 11 bases. Trimming at V came to 5 bases and at J to 1 base, leaving 11 bases not matched to a gene. The CDR3 has 17 amino acids. Germline V CDR1 and CDR2: SQVTM, ANQGSEA. This CDR3 reads CSVPTSGSLFGTDTQYF. CDR3 nucleotides: TGCAGCGTTCCCACTAGCGGGAGCCTTTTCGGCACAGATACGCAGTATTTT.

This chain joins TRBV20-1 and TRBJ2-2, with a possible D match to TRBD1 (6 bases). Germline V gene data show CDR1 as DFQATT and CDR2 as SNEGSKA (reference sequence). This CDR3 region has 14 residues. V lost 3 bases to trimming and J lost 7 bases, with 15 bases between them. The CDR3 sequence: CSASSVGAGGELFF. The CDR3 DNA reads as TGCAGTGCTAGCTCCGTGGGGGCTGGCGGGGAGCTGTTTTTT.

This clonotype occurred a few times. The J gene is TRBJ2-1, the V gene TRBV4-1, with 7 bases aligning to TRBD2. The CDR3 contains 15 residues. The germline gives CDR1 MGHRA, CDR2 YSYEKL. J was trimmed by 5 bases and V by 5 bases; bases with no gene match: 9. This CDR3 reads CASSYEGTKNNEQFF. The CDR3 region has the DNA TGCGCCAGCAGCTATGAGGGGACTAAAAACAATGAGCAGTTCTTC.

This clonotype showed up just a few times. J is TRBJ1-1 and V is TRBV12-3 or TRBV12-4, with D tentatively TRBD1 (6 bases). V was pared by 2 bases and J by 5 bases, with 12 bases between. CDR3 size: 14 residues. The CDR3 region has the DNA TGTGCCAGCAGTTTACAGGGGTTTGGAACTGAAGCTTTCTTT. Translating gives CASSLQGFGTEAFF.

This clonotype was counted between two and nine times. The chain combines TRBV3-1 with TRBJ2-6; 11 nucleotides align to TRBD1. The length of the CDR3 is 17 residues. J was trimmed by 2 bases and V by 4 bases; bases with no gene match: 4. Germline V gene data show CDR1 as LGHDT and CDR2 as YNNKEL (reference sequence). CDR3 nucleotide sequence: TGTGCCAGCAGCCCATGGACAGGGGGCACTGGGGCCAACGTCCTGACTTTC. Residues: CASSPWTGGTGANVLTF.

A few counts support this clonotype. The J gene is TRBJ1-5, the V gene TRBV18; D might be TRBD1 (6 bases). The CDR3 is made up of 14 amino acids. V gave up 3 bases and J gave up 6 bases, with 12 bases separating them. CDR1 and CDR2 from the germline V gene are KGHSH and LQKENI. Here the CDR3 reads CASSPQGGGQPQHF. As DNA, the CDR3 is TGTGCCAGCTCACCCCAGGGAGGGGGTCAGCCCCAGCATTTT.

This clonotype was counted a few times. The V and J genes are TRBV5-6 and TRBJ2-5, with TRBD2 matching over 7 bases. J was trimmed by 0 bases and V by 4 bases; bases with no gene match: 9. CDR1 is SGHDT and CDR2 is YYEEEE in the germline V gene. The length of the CDR3 is 16 residues. CDR3 DNA: TGTGCCAGCAGCCCCCTCCCCGGACTAGACCAAGAGACCCAGTACTTC. The encoded protein is CASSPLPGLDQETQYF.

This clonotype has only a few counts. The J gene is TRBJ1-1, the V gene TRBV7-9; 9 bases agree with TRBD1. The V gene's germline CDR1 is SEHNR and CDR2 FQNEAQ (reference sequence). The junction had 3 bases not matched to a gene; V was cut back by 3 bases and J by 7 bases. This CDR3 is 13 amino acids long. CDR3 DNA: TGTGCCAGCAGCTTGGACAGGGGCGGTGAAGCTTTCTTT. It yields the protein CASSLDRGGEAFF.

This rearrangement joins TRBV24-1 to TRBJ2-3; unclear D gene. CDR1 is KGHDR, CDR2 SFDVKD, per germline. V was trimmed by 4 bases and J by 2 bases, leaving 9 bases between them. CDR3 size: 14 residues. The CDR3, as DNA: TGTGCCACCAGTGAAAAAACCATCACAGATACGCAGTATTTT. Protein: CATSEKTITDTQYF.

The V gene is TRBV15, the J gene TRBJ1-2, with 10 bases lining up with TRBD1. Germline loops: CDR1 LNHNV, CDR2 YYDKDF (reference sequence). CDR3 length: 16 amino acids. J gave up 6 bases and V 3 bases, and 10 bases lay outside the gene matches. The CDR3 DNA reads TGTGCCACCAGCAGGGGACAGGGGAAGTCAATTCATGGCTACACCTTC. It specifies CATSRGQGKSIHGYTF.

The chain carries TRBV4-1 and TRBJ2-4, with 10 bases aligning to TRBD1. The CDR3 extends over 15 amino acids. V lost 3 bases to trimming and J lost 8 bases; unmatched junction nucleotides: 7. CDR1 is MGHRA and CDR2 is YSYEKL in the germline V gene. In DNA, the CDR3 is TGCGCCAGCAGCCAGAGGGGGACAGGGGATGACATTCAGTACTTC. Amino acids: CASSQRGTGDDIQYF.

The V and J genes are TRBV7-3 and TRBJ2-1, with 7 bases identical to TRBD2. Germline V gives CDR1 SGHTA, CDR2 FQGTGA. The CDR3 length is 15 residues. The V gene end was trimmed by 5 bases and the J gene end by 4 bases; junction bases not matched to a gene: 8. The CDR3 DNA is TGTGCCAGCAGCGTCAGCGGGATTGGTTACAATGAGCAGTTCTTC. As protein: CASSVSGIGYNEQFF.

This sequence joins TRBV6-5 and TRBJ2-5; D may be TRBD1 or TRBD2 (5 bases each). The CDR3 is 15 residues long. Germline V gene lookup returns CDR1 MNHEY and CDR2 SVGAGI. V lost 4 bases, J lost 2 bases, and 14 bases lay in between. CDR3 sequence (DNA): TGTGCCAGCAGTTTCAATCCGGGGCGACAAGAGACCCAGTACTTC. Amino acids: CASSFNPGRQETQYF.